These 26 T cell receptor beta chains came from one sample sequenced in a study of breast tumors, draining lymph nodes, adjacent tissues. TCRdb passed the multiplex PCR reads through MiXCR, listing each CDR3 protein once. Of roughly 260,000 distinct CDR3 sequences in the sample, more than 30% were seen once. Samples came from axillary lymph nodes draining the breast cancer. Sequences were obtained from axillary lymph node tissue. These receptors all come from a female donor with breast cancer. Some clones in this sample may be carry-over from other donors' samples.

Many counts were recorded for this clonotype. An end of the junction does not agree with germline; a read error may underlie this. CDR3 in DNA: TGTGCCAGCAGCTACTGGACAGGGAGCTTCTCTGGAAACACCATATATTTT. This translates into CASSYWTGSFSGNTIYF. The J gene is TRBJ1-3, the V gene TRBV6-5; 8 bases line up with TRBD1. Germline values: CDR1 MNHEY, CDR2 SVGAGI. The CDR3 length is 17 residues.

In its sample, this clonotype was seen a few times. The junction departs from germline at one end; a sequencing error may be responsible. This rearrangement joins TRBV7-2 to TRBJ2-1; 10 bases are a match to TRBD2. Looked up from germline, CDR1 is SGHTA and CDR2 is FQGNSA. The CDR3 has 15 residues. Here the CDR3 DNA reads TGTGCCAGCAGCCGAGCGGGAGGGCCCGAGAATGAGCAGCTCTTC. This sequence encodes CASSRAGGPENEQLF. The variable domain in full, completed from reference TRBV7-2 and TRBJ2-1, reads GAGVSQSPSNKVTEKGKDVELRCDPISGHTALYWYRQSLGQGLEFLIYFQGNSAPDKSGLPSDRFSAERTGGSVSTLTIQRTQQEDSAVYLCASSRAGGPENEQLFGPGTRLTVL.

The sample holds many counts of this clonotype. The rearrangement links TRBV7-2 to TRBJ2-3; D unresolved. The CDR3 runs to 15 residues. Trimming removed 4 bases at V and 2 bases at J, with 13 bases between. Germline values: CDR1 SGHTA, CDR2 FQGNSA. For the CDR3, the DNA is TGTGCCAGCAGCTCACTCCGAGGAAACACAGATACGCAGTATTTT. Translation gives CASSSLRGNTDTQYF.

The chain couples TRBV5-1 to TRBJ1-2; D is perhaps TRBD1 (5 bases). With 4 bases removed from V and 3 bases from J, the gap between germline ends came to 19 bases. Germline V gives CDR1 SGHRS, CDR2 YFSETQ. The CDR3 extends over 16 amino acids. CDR3 sequence (DNA): TGCGCCAGCAGCCGGGACGAAGGGCAGGGAGACTATGGCTACACCTTC. This gives the protein CASSRDEGQGDYGYTF.

In its sample, this clonotype was seen many times. The gene calls are TRBV20-1 and TRBJ2-7, with D perhaps TRBD1 (5 bases). This CDR3 is built from 15 residues. V shed 1 base and J shed 5 bases, with 18 bases lying between them. Germline V gene data show CDR1 as DFQATT and CDR2 as SNEGSKA (reference sequence). The CDR3 protein is CSARAARTTAHEQYF. The CDR3 DNA reads as TGCAGTGCTAGAGCCGCGAGGACAACCGCCCACGAGCAGTACTTC.

Remarks on this clonotype: This CDR3 is missing its conserved last phenylalanine or tryptophan, likely due to a read error. The chain has TRBV19 and TRBJ1-6; no clear D. Germline V gene data show CDR1 as LNHDA and CDR2 as SQIVND (reference sequence). The germline V and J ends were trimmed by 6 bases and 6 bases, with 9 bases remaining between them. This CDR3 has 13 residues. CDR3 protein: CASRCSANSPLHS. The DNA for the CDR3 is TGTGCCAGTAGGTGCAGCGCTAATTCACCCCTCCACTCT.

This clonotype was seen ten or more times. The genes are TRBV20-1 and TRBJ2-3, with D unresolved. Per germline, CDR1 DFQATT and CDR2 SNEGSKA (reference sequence). Trimming took off 3 bases at V and 2 bases at J, with 3 bases between the two ends. This CDR3 is 11 amino acids long. In DNA, the CDR3 is TGCAGTGCTAGTCTCACAGATACGCAGTATTTT. Translating gives CSASLTDTQYF.

This clonotype was detected ten times or more. The V call is TRBV9, the J call TRBJ2-1; D unresolved. The germline gives CDR1 SGDLS, CDR2 YYNGEE. The germline V and J ends were trimmed by 1 base and 9 bases, with 8 bases remaining between them. This CDR3 is built from 12 residues. In nucleotides, the CDR3 is TGTGCCAGCAGCGTACGCGCCGGTGAGCAGTTCTTC. Translating it yields CASSVRAGEQFF.

This clonotype appeared many times. The gene calls are TRBV7-9 and TRBJ1-3, with D possibly TRBD1 on 6 matching bases. Deletions cut 5 bases from V and 4 bases from J, with 9 bases between. This CDR3 contains 13 residues. Germline V gives CDR1 SEHNR, CDR2 FQNEAQ (reference sequence). CDR3 loop: CASSPGAGNTIYF. The CDR3 DNA follows: TGTGCCAGCAGCCCAGGGGCGGGAAACACCATATATTTT.

The gene calls are TRBV6-1 and TRBJ2-1; possible D gene TRBD2, 6 bases. Per germline, CDR1 MNHNS and CDR2 SASEGT. V lost 11 bases to trimming and J lost 0 bases, with 11 bases between them. This CDR3 comprises 13 residues. The CDR3 reads CAGGGNSYNEQFF. CDR3 DNA sequence: TGTGCCGGCGGCGGGAACTCCTACAATGAGCAGTTCTTC.

As regards this clonotype: A much larger clone differs by one base, so this may be a read error. The final CDR3 position lacks the conserved phenylalanine or tryptophan, pointing to a likely read error. V gene TRBV7-3 combines with J gene TRBJ2-2; 9 bases map to TRBD2. CDR1 is SGHTA, CDR2 FQGTGA, per germline. Unmatched junction bases numbered 9, after V lost 1 base and J lost 0 bases. The CDR3 is 19 residues long. The CDR3 DNA sequence: TGTGCCAGCAGCTTAATGCCGGTGCTAGCGGGAACGAACACCGGGGAGCTGTTTTCT. This sequence encodes CASSLMPVLAGTNTGELFS.

The CDR3 DNA reads TGCAGTGCTCCAGACCCCGGATCAGGCCTCCACGAGCAGTACTTC. This codes for CSAPDPGSGLHEQYF. The chain links TRBV20-1 to TRBJ2-7; D is ambiguous. Trimming removed 5 bases from V and 5 bases from J, with 22 bases in between. This CDR3 contains 15 residues. Germline assignment: CDR1 DFQATT and CDR2 SNEGSKA (reference sequence).

Comment on this clonotype: A much more abundant neighbour one base away suggests this may be a read error. This sequence joins TRBV20-1 and TRBJ2-7; 12 positions agree with TRBD1. There are 14 residues in the CDR3. The V gene's germline CDR1 is DFQATT and CDR2 SNEGSKA (reference sequence). V shed 3 bases and J 6 bases; nucleotides not matched to a gene: 6. Here the CDR3 DNA reads TGCAGTGCTAGGGCCGGGACAGGGGGCTCCGAGCAGTACTTC. Translating it yields CSARAGTGGSEQYF.

This clonotype was recorded at least ten times. V is TRBV12-3 or TRBV12-4 and J is TRBJ1-2; D ambiguous. Between the trimmed V and J ends, which lost 1 base and 2 bases, there was a span of 8 bases. This CDR3 is built from 14 residues. CDR3 DNA sequence: TGTGCCAGCAGTTTAGGTCGAACCAACTATGGCTACACCTTC. This gives the protein CASSLGRTNYGYTF.

The sample holds a few counts of this clonotype. This chain links TRBV12-5 with TRBJ2-1, with no clear D. Deletions cut 1 base from V and 5 bases from J, with 9 bases between. CDR3 length equals 14 residues. CDR1 is LGHNT and CDR2 is FRNRAP in the germline V gene. The CDR3 region is CASGLDRLNNEQFF. The CDR3 coding sequence is TGTGCTAGTGGTTTGGACCGGTTGAACAATGAGCAGTTCTTC.

V and J are TRBV24-1 and TRBJ2-3, with TRBD1 as a possible D gene (6 bases). Looked up from germline, CDR1 is KGHDR and CDR2 is SFDVKD. V dropped 7 bases and J dropped 2 bases, with 12 bases sitting between them. The CDR3 length is 14 residues. Here the CDR3 DNA reads TGTGCCACCAGCTACGGACAGATCACAGATACGCAGTATTTT. Translating gives CATSYGQITDTQYF.

This clonotype was recorded a few times. A much larger clone sits a single nucleotide away, making a read error possible. The chain recombines TRBV7-8 with TRBJ2-3; a possible D gene is TRBD2 (5 bases). CDR1 is SGHVS and CDR2 is FQNEAQ in the germline V gene. The CDR3 runs to 15 residues. Trimming removed 5 bases from V and 10 bases from J, with 22 bases in between. This CDR3 is CASSQSSLPSSAQYF. The CDR3, as DNA: TGTGCCAGCAGCCAGTCCAGCCTCCCTAGCTCTGCGCAGTATTTT.

This clonotype was seen ten or more times. The V gene is TRBV19, the J gene TRBJ1-2, with D possibly matching TRBD1 (6 bases). Germline V gives CDR1 LNHDA, CDR2 SQIVND (reference sequence). Trimming left V 6 bases short and J 5 bases short, with 10 bases between. The CDR3 contains 12 residues. CDR3: CASRQGIYGYTF. CDR3 coding DNA: TGTGCCAGTAGGCAGGGGATTTATGGCTACACCTTC.

This chain connects TRBV18 to TRBJ1-2; 9 nucleotides line up with TRBD1. Trimming cost V 3 bases and J 7 bases; bases outside gene matches: 9. The V gene's germline CDR1 is KGHSH and CDR2 LQKENI. CDR3 length: 15 residues. In nucleotides, the CDR3 is TGTGCCAGCTCACCTTCCGGACAGGGGAATGGTGGCTACACCTTC. Encoded protein: CASSPSGQGNGGYTF.

This clonotype was picked up many times. V is TRBV6-1 and J is TRBJ1-2; D remains ambiguous. The V end was cut by 1 base, the J end by 8 bases, with 11 bases between. Per the germline V gene, CDR1 is MNHNS and CDR2 is SASEGT. This CDR3 contains 13 residues. The CDR3 protein is CASSEGTALGYTF. The CDR3 region has the DNA TGTGCCAGCAGTGAAGGGACGGCGCTCGGCTACACCTTC.

This clonotype occurred many times. The chain recombines TRBV4-2 with TRBJ2-1; TRBD2 matches at 9 bases. The CDR3 is made up of 16 amino acids. Germline lookup yields CDR1 LGHNA and CDR2 YNFKEQ. The trim removed 1 base at V and 4 bases at J, leaving 5 bases unmatched. As DNA, the CDR3 is TGTGCCAGCAGCCAAGCGCCGGGACTAGCTTACAATGAGCAGTTCTTC. Its translation is CASSQAPGLAYNEQFF.

About this clonotype itself: This may be a read error: a much more frequent sequence differs by one nucleotide. The chain links TRBV19 to TRBJ2-7; unclear D gene. The CDR3 is 12 residues long. Germline V CDR1 and CDR2: LNHDA, SQIVND (reference sequence). The DNA of the CDR3 is TGTGCCAGTGGTATATCTGGCTACGAGCAGTACTTC. This sequence encodes CASGISGYEQYF.

The sample holds many counts of this clonotype. The chain carries TRBV29-1 and TRBJ1-5; no clear D gene. Between the trimmed V and J ends, which lost 6 bases and 3 bases, there was a span of 9 bases. This CDR3 is 12 amino acids long. The germline V gene has CDR1 SQVTM and CDR2 ANQGSEA. CDR3 in amino acids: CSVASDNQPQHF. CDR3 DNA: TGCAGCGTGGCGTCAGACAATCAGCCCCAGCATTTT.

Details on this clonotype: The junction differs from germline at one of its ends, possibly a read error. This chain joins TRBV9 and TRBJ2-5; a possible D gene is TRBD2 (5 bases). Germline CDR1 SGDLS, CDR2 YYNGEE. CDR3 length: 14 amino acids. The CDR3 DNA is TGTGCCAGTAGCGTTGGCGAGCACCAAGAGACCCAGTACTTC. It translates to CASSVGEHQETQYF.

With respect to this clonotype: At one of its ends the junction is not consistent with the germline gene, which may arise from a read error. This rearrangement joins TRBV7-3 to TRBJ2-3; no definite D call. CDR3 size: 13 residues. Germline V lookup: CDR1 SGHTA, CDR2 FQGTGA. The CDR3 region has the DNA TGTGCCAGCAGCCCCACCATGGCAGATACGCGGTATTTT. Translated, it gives CASSPTMADTRYF. Combining the CDR3 with reference TRBV7-3 and TRBJ2-3 gives the whole variable domain GAGVSQTPSNKVTEKGKYVELRCDPISGHTALYWYRQSLGQGPEFLIYFQGTGAADDSGLPNDRFFAVRPEGSVSTLKIQRTERGDSAVYLCASSPTMADTRYFGPGTRLTVL.

As concerns this clonotype: A much larger clone is a single base away; this may be a read error. The CDR3 ends on some other residue instead of the conserved phenylalanine or tryptophan, so this is likely a read error. The genes are TRBV5-4 and TRBJ2-5, with TRBD1 as a possible D gene (5 bases). The germline V gene has CDR1 SGHNT and CDR2 YYREEE (reference sequence). Trimming took 1 base from V and 1 from J, leaving 11 bases between them. The CDR3 extends over 15 amino acids. This chain's CDR3 is CASSLIADSQETQYL. The CDR3 region has the DNA TGTGCCAGCAGCTTGATCGCCGACAGCCAAGAGACCCAGTACCTC.